This T cell receptor beta chain came from a study of PD-L1 blockade in urothelial cancer. Turning to the study itself: Blood analysis took place 3 weeks (second dose) and 6 weeks after treatment start. Study results and caveats: Durable-benefit patients showed greater tumor-associated blood clone expansion at 3 weeks.

Clones were read by immunoSEQ multiplex PCR, and TCRdb kept only the in-frame ones, dropping some. The sample has about 52,000 clones; approximately 80% are singletons. This clone was observed a few times. The antigen is unknown. A junction boundary mismatches the germline segment, possibly from a read error. This CDR3 contains 15 residues. Germline V CDR1 and CDR2: MDHEN, SYDVKM. Source: PBMCs, taken around atezolizumab (anti-PD-L1) treatment. The receptor comes from an older man with urothelial cancer. The chain is built from TRBV28 and TRBJ2-7, with TRBD2 matching over 8 bases. This chain's CDR3 is CASSFYSVRLAGLSF. In DNA form, the CDR3 reads TGTGCCAGCAGTTTTTATTCCGTCCGCTTAGCGGGACTATCATTC.